This paragraph covers one T cell receptor beta chain sequence. Antigen: not known. Among the 110 or so subjects of the validation cohort, separate from the approximately 700-subject first cohort, were the donors. The data were obtained in a study of cytomegalovirus exposure and HLA in healthy donors. Background on the study: The platform used for the 120 or so validation repertoires matched that of the approximately 670 first-cohort repertoires, a later analysis reported.

Germline CDR1 reads LNHDA; CDR2 reads SQIVND (reference sequence). The CDR3 is 14 residues long. V was trimmed by 3 bases and J by 3 bases, leaving 12 bases between them. Study results and caveats: Cytomegalovirus status was reportedly diagnosed by the classifier with high specificity and sensitivity.

Repertoires were generated with immunoSEQ multiplex PCR, while TCRdb's copy carries only in-frame clones and drops some. The sample comprises about 330,000 clones, 87% of which are singletons, and 1.2% rests with the top ten. V and J are TRBV19 and TRBJ2-7, with unresolved D. Material: PBMCs. The sequence was collected from a woman aged 25 to 39 in good health and CMV-seropositive. The CDR3: CASSISRQVYEQYF. The CDR3 DNA sequence: TGTGCCAGTAGTATCTCCAGACAAGTCTACGAGCAGTACTTC.